Listed below are T cell receptor beta chains from one sample, sequenced in a study of a mutant IDH1 vaccine in newly diagnosed glioma. Generated by immunoSEQ multiplex PCR, the TCRdb table keeps only in-frame clones and is missing some. Altogether 58,000 or so clones are present, more than 75% being singletons, with the ten largest covering about 1.5%. Their antigen targets remain unknown. The specimen was PBMCs, collected from a glioma patient whose treatment included an IDH1 peptide vaccine. The receptors here all came from a man aged 40-50 years with glioma. Each CDR3 is given with its conserved first and last residue. The D gene is left open where the match is weak. For some rows the clone size is stated as once, few or many, or as a class when expanded; others skip it.

CDR3nt,CDR3aa,v_gene,abundance,j_gene,d_gene
TGTGCCAGCAGTTACCTGCTGCAGGGTGGCACCGGGGAGCTGTTTTTT,CASSYLLQGGTGELFF,TRBV6-5,-,TRBJ2-2,-
TGTGCCAGCAGTCCTTGGACTGGAAAAGAGACCCAGTACTTC,CASSPWTGKETQYF,TRBV6-6,once,TRBJ2-5,-
TGTGCCAGCAGCTCCCTAGCGGTCCCAGATACGCAGTATTTT,CASSSLAVPDTQYF,TRBV7-9,once,TRBJ2-3,TRBD2
TGCGCCAGCGGGGCCGGTTGGGAGACCCAGTACTTC,CASGAGWETQYF,TRBV5-1,-,TRBJ2-5,-
TGTGCCAGCATGCTTGGGGGGAGCTCCTACGAGCAGTACTTC,CASMLGGSSYEQYF,TRBV6-1,-,TRBJ2-7,-
TGCGCCAGCAGCTTGGCCGCGGCTCCCAATGAGCAGTTCTTC,CASSLAAAPNEQFF,TRBV5-1,-,TRBJ2-1,-
TGTGCCAGCAGAATAGGACGCTCCGCTAACTATGGCTACACCTTC,CASRIGRSANYGYTF,TRBV6-5,-,TRBJ1-2,-
TGTGCCAGCAGCGCCACAGTGGGGGCAGAGACCCAGTACTTC,CASSATVGAETQYF,TRBV5-5,-,TRBJ2-5,-
TGTGCCAGCAGCTTCAGGGATAATCAGCCCCAGCATTTT,CASSFRDNQPQHF,TRBV7-2,-,TRBJ1-5,-
TGCGCCAGCAGCTTGGAGGGGACAGGGTACGAGCAGTACTTC,CASSLEGTGYEQYF,TRBV5-1,-,TRBJ2-7,TRBD1
TGTGCCAGCAGCTTAGGAGTCGATCAGCCCCAGCATTTT,CASSLGVDQPQHF,TRBV7-7,few,TRBJ1-5,-
TGTGCCAGCAGATTAGCGGGAGAAGTGAATGAGCAGTTCTTC,CASRLAGEVNEQFF,TRBV7-2,-,TRBJ2-1,TRBD2
TGTGCCAGCAGCCAAGGGACCTACGAGCAGTACTTC,CASSQGTYEQYF,TRBV14,-,TRBJ2-7,-
TGTGCCAGCAGCTTGTGGCAGGGAGGCGGCTACACCTTC,CASSLWQGGGYTF,TRBV5-4,-,TRBJ1-2,-
TGTGCCAGCAGCTCACTAGCGGGTATCTCTAAGCAGTACTTC,CASSSLAGISKQYF,TRBV7-8,-,TRBJ2-7,TRBD2
TGCAGCGTCGGAAGAGGGGCTAGCGGGGCAGATACGCAGTATTTT,CSVGRGASGADTQYF,TRBV29-1,-,TRBJ2-3,TRBD2
TGTGCCAGCAGCTTAGGGACAGAGGGAGGCTACACCTTC,CASSLGTEGGYTF,TRBV13,-,TRBJ1-2,-
TGCGCCAGCAGCCAAGACGGGTTAAAGGCGTACCAAGAGACCCAGTACTTC,CASSQDGLKAYQETQYF,TRBV4-1,-,TRBJ2-5,-
TGTGCCAGCAGCGTAGGGGACAGGGGCAATCAGCCCCAGCATTTT,CASSVGDRGNQPQHF,TRBV9,-,TRBJ1-5,TRBD1
TGTGCCAGCAGCCACGGCGGGACCCTAAGGCCCGGGGAGCTGTTTTTT,CASSHGGTLRPGELFF,TRBV14,-,TRBJ2-2,-
TGTGCCAGTAGTATCCGCCGTGAGTCCTTTGGAAACACCATATATTTT,CASSIRRESFGNTIYF,TRBV19,-,TRBJ1-3,-
TGTGCCAGTAGACCTACTAGCGGGAGGGTTTACGAGCAGTACTTC,CASRPTSGRVYEQYF,TRBV19,-,TRBJ2-7,TRBD2
TGTGCCAGTAGTATTGGGACCCCATTGGGAGAGACCCAGTACTTC,CASSIGTPLGETQYF,TRBV19,-,TRBJ2-5,-
TGCAGTGCCCTCATAGAGACCCAGTACTTC,CSALIETQYF,TRBV20-1,-,TRBJ2-5,-
TGTGCCAGCTCACCACCGGTTGCCGCCTTTTTGACTGAAGCTTTCTTT,CASSPPVAAFLTEAFF,TRBV18,-,TRBJ1-1,-
TGCGCCAGCAGCCAAGATCCGACGCAAGAGACCCAGTACTTC,CASSQDPTQETQYF,TRBV4-3,once,TRBJ2-5,-
TGTGCCAGCACTCCCACCCTCGACAGAAACTATGGCTACACCTTC,CASTPTLDRNYGYTF,TRBV27,-,TRBJ1-2,-
TGTGCCAGCAGCCAAGGGCTAGCGGGAGCCACCCGCTACGAGCAGTACTTC,CASSQGLAGATRYEQYF,TRBV14,-,TRBJ2-7,TRBD2
TGCGCCAGCAGCCAAGTGGGCGGTGCGACAGATACGCAGTATTTT,CASSQVGGATDTQYF,TRBV4-1,-,TRBJ2-3,-
TGTGCCAGCAGACCGGACAGAACATATGGCTACACCTTC,CASRPDRTYGYTF,TRBV7-9,-,TRBJ1-2,-
TGTGCCAGCAGTTTCTACAGGAGCTCCTACAATGAGCAGTTCTTC,CASSFYRSSYNEQFF,TRBV27,-,TRBJ2-1,-
TGTGCCAGCAGTGATTGGGTCTGGAACACCGGGGAGCTGTTTTTT,CASSDWVWNTGELFF,TRBV6-4,-,TRBJ2-2,-